The clone carrying this T cell receptor (beta chain) showed up just a few times. Its antigen remains unknown. Sample treatment: randomized to nivolumab then ipilimumab (arm A) or the reverse (arm B). Produced via immunoSEQ multiplex PCR; TCRdb's table is partial and in-frame only. The sample lists more than 2,500 clones; around 20% were seen once. These data are taken from a study of sequential checkpoint blockade in melanoma. Study information: Randomization was 1:1 between first-line nivolumab→ipilimumab and ipilimumab→nivolumab. Points from the study as a whole: Clinical benefit was about 30 times likelier when tumor T-cell fraction and clonality increased.

CDR3 size: 16 residues. Per the germline V gene, CDR1 is SGHDN and CDR2 is FVKESK. Losses at the gene ends were 4 bases for V and 4 bases for J; bases not matched to a gene: 9. Sample: tumor tissue (inferred from file names), taken from a patient given nivolumab and ipilimumab in sequence. V and J are TRBV14 and TRBJ1-2; TRBD1 aligns across 10 bases. The receptor's source is a human patient with melanoma. Some clones in this sample may be carry-over from other donors' samples. CDR3 protein: CASSPYSGQGGYGYTF. The CDR3 DNA is TGTGCCAGCAGCCCCTATTCCGGACAGGGGGGCTATGGCTACACCTTC.